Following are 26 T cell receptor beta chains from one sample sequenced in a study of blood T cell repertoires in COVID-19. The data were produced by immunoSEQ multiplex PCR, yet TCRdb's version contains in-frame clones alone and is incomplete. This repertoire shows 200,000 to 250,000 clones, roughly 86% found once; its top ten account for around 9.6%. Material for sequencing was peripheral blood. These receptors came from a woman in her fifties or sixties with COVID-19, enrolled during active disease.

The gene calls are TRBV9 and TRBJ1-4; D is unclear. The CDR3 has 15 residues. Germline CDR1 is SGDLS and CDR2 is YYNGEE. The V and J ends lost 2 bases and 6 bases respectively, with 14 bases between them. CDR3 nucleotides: TGTGCCAGCAGCGTGGGAGCCCGGGAGGATGAAAAACTGTTTTTT. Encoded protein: CASSVGAREDEKLFF.

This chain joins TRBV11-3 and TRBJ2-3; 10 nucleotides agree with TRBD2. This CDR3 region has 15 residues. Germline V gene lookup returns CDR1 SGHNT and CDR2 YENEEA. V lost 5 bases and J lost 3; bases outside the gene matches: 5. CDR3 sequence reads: CASSPSGGWTDTQYF. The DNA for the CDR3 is TGTGCCAGCAGCCCTAGCGGGGGTTGGACAGATACGCAGTATTTT.

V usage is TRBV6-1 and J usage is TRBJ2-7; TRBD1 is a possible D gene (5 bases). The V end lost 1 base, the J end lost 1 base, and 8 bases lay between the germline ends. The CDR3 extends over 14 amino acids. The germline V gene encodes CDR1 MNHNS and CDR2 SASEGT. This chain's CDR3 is CASSEETASYEQYF. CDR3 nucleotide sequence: TGTGCCAGCAGTGAAGAGACAGCTTCCTACGAGCAGTACTTC.

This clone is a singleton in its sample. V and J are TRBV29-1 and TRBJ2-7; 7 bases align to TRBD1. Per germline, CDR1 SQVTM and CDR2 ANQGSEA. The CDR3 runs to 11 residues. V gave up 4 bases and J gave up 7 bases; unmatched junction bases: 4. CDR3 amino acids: CSVVDRDEQYV. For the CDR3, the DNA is TGCAGCGTTGTCGACAGGGATGAGCAGTACGTC.

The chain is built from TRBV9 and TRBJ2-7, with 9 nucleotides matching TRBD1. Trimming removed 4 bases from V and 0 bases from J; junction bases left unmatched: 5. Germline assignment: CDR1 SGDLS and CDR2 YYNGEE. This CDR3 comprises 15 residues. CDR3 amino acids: CASSPGQGSSYEQYF. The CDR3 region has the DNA TGTGCCAGCAGCCCCGGACAGGGGAGCTCCTACGAGCAGTACTTC.

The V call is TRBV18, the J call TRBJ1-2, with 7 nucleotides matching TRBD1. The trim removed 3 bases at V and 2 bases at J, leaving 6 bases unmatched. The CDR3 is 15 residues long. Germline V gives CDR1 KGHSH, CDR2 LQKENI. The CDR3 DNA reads TGTGCCAGCTCACCGGAAACAGGGGCCAACTATGGCTACACCTTC. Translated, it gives CASSPETGANYGYTF.

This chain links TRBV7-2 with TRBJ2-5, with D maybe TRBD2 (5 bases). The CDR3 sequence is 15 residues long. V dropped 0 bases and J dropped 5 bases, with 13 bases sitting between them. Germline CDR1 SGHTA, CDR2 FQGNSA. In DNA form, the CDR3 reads TGTGCCAGCAGCTTAGCGCTGGAGAGGAGGGAGACCCAGTACTTC. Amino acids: CASSLALERRETQYF.

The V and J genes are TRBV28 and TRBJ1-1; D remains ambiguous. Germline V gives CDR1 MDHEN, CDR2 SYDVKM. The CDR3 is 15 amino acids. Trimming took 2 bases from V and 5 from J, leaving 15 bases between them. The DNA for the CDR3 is TGTGCCAGCAGTTTACCGGGAAGGACGGGTACTGAAGCTTTCTTT. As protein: CASSLPGRTGTEAFF.

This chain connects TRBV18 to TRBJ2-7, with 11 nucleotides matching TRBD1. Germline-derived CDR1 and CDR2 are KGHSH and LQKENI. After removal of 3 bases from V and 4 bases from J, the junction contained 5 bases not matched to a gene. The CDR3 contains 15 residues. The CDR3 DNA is TGTGCCAGCTCACCCCTAGGACAGGGGGCGTACGAGCAGTACTTC. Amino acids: CASSPLGQGAYEQYF. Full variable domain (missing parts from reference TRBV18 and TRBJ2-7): NAGVMQNPRHLVRRRGQEARLRCSPMKGHSHVYWYRQLPEEGLKFMVYLQKENIIDESGMPKERFSAEFPKEGPSILRIQQVVRGDSAAYFCASSPLGQGAYEQYFGPGTRLTVT.

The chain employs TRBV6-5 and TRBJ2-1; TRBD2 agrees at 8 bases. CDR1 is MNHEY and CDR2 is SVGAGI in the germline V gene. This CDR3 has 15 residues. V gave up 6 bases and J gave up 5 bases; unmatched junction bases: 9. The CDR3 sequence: CASSLLGTRDNEQFF. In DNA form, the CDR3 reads TGTGCCAGCAGCCTACTGGGGACTAGAGACAATGAGCAGTTCTTC.

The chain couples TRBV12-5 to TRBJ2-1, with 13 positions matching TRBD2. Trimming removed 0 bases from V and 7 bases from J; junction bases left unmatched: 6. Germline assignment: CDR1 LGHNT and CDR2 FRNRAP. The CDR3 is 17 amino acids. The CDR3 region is CASGLVKLAGGPNEQFF. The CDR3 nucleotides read TGTGCTAGTGGTTTGGTAAAACTAGCGGGGGGGCCAAATGAGCAGTTCTTC.

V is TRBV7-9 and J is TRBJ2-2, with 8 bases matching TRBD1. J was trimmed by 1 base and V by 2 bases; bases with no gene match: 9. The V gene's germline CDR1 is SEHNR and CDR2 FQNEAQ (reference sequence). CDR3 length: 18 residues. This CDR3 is CASSLLPGTGKNTGELFF. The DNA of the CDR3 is TGTGCCAGCAGCTTACTTCCCGGGACAGGAAAGAACACCGGGGAGCTGTTTTTT.

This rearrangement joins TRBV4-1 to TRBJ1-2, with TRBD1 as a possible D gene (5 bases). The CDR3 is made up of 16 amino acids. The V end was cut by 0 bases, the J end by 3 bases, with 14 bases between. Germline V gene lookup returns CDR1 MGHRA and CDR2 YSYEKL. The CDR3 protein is CASSQDIQASHYGYTF. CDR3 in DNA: TGCGCCAGCAGCCAAGATATACAGGCCTCCCACTATGGCTACACCTTC.

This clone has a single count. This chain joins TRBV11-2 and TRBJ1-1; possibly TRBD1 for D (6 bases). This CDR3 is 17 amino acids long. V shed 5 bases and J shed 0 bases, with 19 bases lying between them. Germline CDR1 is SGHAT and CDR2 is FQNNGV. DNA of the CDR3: TGTGCCAGCAGCCCGATATGGGGGGGGCCGGTGAACACTGAAGCTTTCTTT. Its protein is CASSPIWGGPVNTEAFF.

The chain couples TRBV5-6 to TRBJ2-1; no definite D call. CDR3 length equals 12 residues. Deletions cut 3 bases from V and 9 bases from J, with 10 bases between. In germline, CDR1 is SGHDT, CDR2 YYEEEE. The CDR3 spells CASSSPRSEQFF. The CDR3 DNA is TGTGCCAGCAGCTCCCCTAGATCTGAGCAGTTCTTC.

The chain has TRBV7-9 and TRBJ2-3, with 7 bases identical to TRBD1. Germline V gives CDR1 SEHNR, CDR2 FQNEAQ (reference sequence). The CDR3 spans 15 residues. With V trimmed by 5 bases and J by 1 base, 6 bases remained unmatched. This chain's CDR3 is CASSPQGVGTDTQYF. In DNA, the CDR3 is TGTGCCAGCAGCCCCCAGGGGGTAGGCACAGATACGCAGTATTTT.

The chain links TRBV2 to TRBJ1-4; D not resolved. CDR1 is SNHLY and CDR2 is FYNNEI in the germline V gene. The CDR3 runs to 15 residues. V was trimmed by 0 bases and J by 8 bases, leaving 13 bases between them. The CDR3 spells CASSEALGDFEKLFF. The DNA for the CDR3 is TGTGCCAGCAGTGAAGCGCTTGGAGATTTCGAAAAACTGTTTTTT.

The CDR3 protein is CASSPLGQGGTDTQYF. The CDR3 DNA is TGTGCCAGTAGTCCTTTAGGACAGGGAGGCACAGATACGCAGTATTTT. This chain connects TRBV19 to TRBJ2-3, with TRBD1 identical over 8 bases. The length of the CDR3 is 16 residues. Germline trimming cut 5 bases from V and 1 base from J; bases unmatched to any gene: 8. From germline, CDR1 is LNHDA and CDR2 SQIVND (reference sequence).

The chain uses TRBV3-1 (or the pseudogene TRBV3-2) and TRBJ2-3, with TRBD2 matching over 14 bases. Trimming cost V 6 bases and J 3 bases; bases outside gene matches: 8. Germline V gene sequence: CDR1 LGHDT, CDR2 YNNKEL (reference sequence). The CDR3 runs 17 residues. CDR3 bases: TGTGCCAGCAGTCACCGGACTAGCGGGGGGCTTACAGATACGCAGTATTTT. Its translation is CASSHRTSGGLTDTQYF.

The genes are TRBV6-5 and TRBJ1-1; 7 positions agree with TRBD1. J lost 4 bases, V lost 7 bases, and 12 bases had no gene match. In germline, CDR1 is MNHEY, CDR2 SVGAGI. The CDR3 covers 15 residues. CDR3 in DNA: TGTGCCAGCACCCCCCACAGGGGTGGGGCCACTGAAGCTTTCTTT. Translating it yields CASTPHRGGATEAFF.

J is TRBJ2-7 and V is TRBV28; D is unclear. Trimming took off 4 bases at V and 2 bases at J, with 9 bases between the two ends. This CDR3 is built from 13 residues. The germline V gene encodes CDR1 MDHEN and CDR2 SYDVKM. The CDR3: CASSSFLTYEQYF. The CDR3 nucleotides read TGTGCCAGCAGTTCTTTTTTAACCTACGAGCAGTACTTC.

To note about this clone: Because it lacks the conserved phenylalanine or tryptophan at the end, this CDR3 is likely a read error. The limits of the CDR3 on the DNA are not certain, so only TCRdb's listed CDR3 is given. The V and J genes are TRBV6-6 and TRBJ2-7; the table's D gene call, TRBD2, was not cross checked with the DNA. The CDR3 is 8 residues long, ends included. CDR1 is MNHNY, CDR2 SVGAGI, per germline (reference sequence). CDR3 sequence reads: CASSYSTG.

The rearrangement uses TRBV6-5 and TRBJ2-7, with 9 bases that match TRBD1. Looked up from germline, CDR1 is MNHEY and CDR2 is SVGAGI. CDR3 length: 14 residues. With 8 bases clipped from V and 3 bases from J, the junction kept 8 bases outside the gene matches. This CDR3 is CASSEQGAIYEQYF. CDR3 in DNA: TGTGCCAGCTCCGAACAGGGGGCGATCTACGAGCAGTACTTC.

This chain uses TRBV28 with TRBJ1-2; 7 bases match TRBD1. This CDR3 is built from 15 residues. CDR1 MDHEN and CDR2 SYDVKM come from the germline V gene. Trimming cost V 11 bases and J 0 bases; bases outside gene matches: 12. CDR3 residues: CAQRGGTASNYGYTF. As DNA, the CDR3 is TGTGCCCAGCGGGGGGGGACAGCCTCTAACTATGGCTACACCTTC.

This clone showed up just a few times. Written as DNA, the CDR3 is TGTGCCAGCAGTGAAGGTGTCACCACGGAGGGCACTGAAGCTTTCTTT. Translation gives CASSEGVTTEGTEAFF. V is TRBV6-1 and J is TRBJ1-1, with D hard to call. Trimming stripped 1 base from V and 4 bases from J, with 16 bases between. Per germline, CDR1 MNHNS and CDR2 SASEGT. This CDR3 spans 16 amino acids.

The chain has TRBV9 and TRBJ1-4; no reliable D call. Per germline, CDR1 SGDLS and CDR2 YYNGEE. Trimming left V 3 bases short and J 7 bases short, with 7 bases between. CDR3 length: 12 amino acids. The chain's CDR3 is CASSAEGEKLFF. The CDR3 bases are TGTGCCAGCAGCGCAGAGGGTGAAAAACTGTTTTTT.